This T cell receptor (beta chain) originates from a study of T cell responses to AZD1222 COVID-19 vaccine. The wider study: Second doses were pooled across both intervals (about 4 or about 12 weeks). Regarding the study as a whole: Regions 160-218 and 743-854 dominated among vaccine-associated CD4 TCRs spanning spike.

Sequenced by immunoSEQ multiplex PCR; TCRdb stores in-frame clones only, minus some. The sample lists roughly 110,000 clones; 91% were seen once. With regard to this clone: Its specificity is unknown.

The germline gives CDR1 DFQATT, CDR2 SNEGSKA (reference sequence). The CDR3 sequence is 10 residues long. V dropped 5 bases and J dropped 2 bases, with 3 bases sitting between them. The sequencing used peripheral blood, collected on day 0 of AZD1222 vaccination. The sequence derives from an adult in good health. The rearrangement uses TRBV20-1 and TRBJ2-5; D is ambiguous. Written as DNA, the CDR3 is TGCAGTGCTCAGCAAGAGACCCAGTACTTC. Protein sequence: CSAQQETQYF.